This T cell receptor (beta chain) came from a study of shared clonotypes between healthy human individuals. Clones were sequenced by immunoSEQ multiplex PCR, and TCRdb holds only the in-frame ones, with some missing. Of 560,000 or so clones in the sample, approximately 96% were seen once. Naive-designated CD8 cells lacked CD45RO, were positively enriched for CCR7, and omitted terminally differentiated effector memory CD45RA+ cells. V lost 0 bases, J lost 6 bases, and 14 bases lay in between. This CDR3 has 16 residues. Germline V gene sequence: CDR1 SGHAT, CDR2 FQNNGV. The chain carries TRBV11-2 and TRBJ1-4; tentative D call: TRBD1 (6 bases). The sequence was collected from a woman aged 30 to 39 in good health. What was sequenced was naive CD8+ T cells sorted from blood. The CDR3 region has the DNA TGTGCCAGCAGCTTAGATTGGGGGGGACATTATGAAAAACTGTTTTTT. Protein: CASSLDWGGHYEKLFF.